This T cell receptor (beta chain) was captured in a study of cytomegalovirus exposure and HLA in healthy donors. Study as a whole: Among 398 genotyped donors, around 81% fell in the Caucasian-associated ancestry cluster. Study results and caveats: Analysis was carried out at a later point, and it linked a missense DCLRE1C variant to TCR beta V- and J-gene trimming.

The germline V and J ends were trimmed by 0 bases and 2 bases, with 10 bases remaining between them. The germline V gene has CDR1 MNHEY and CDR2 SMNVEV (reference sequence). The CDR3 loop spans 15 amino acids. A remark on this clone: The antigen is not known.

The PCR contained 60 Vbeta and 13 Jbeta primers. Only in-frame clones appear in the TCRdb table, and some are missing; sequencing was by immunoSEQ multiplex PCR. The profile covers approximately 91,000 clones, with roughly 80% appearing a single time and approximately 10% taken by the ten largest. The sequenced sample consisted of PBMCs. This TCR was recovered from a human donor in good health. This chain uses TRBV27 with TRBJ1-1; maybe TRBD1 (6 bases). CDR3 DNA sequence: TGTGCCAGCAGTTTATCGTCGGACAGAAACACTGAAGCTTTCTTT. This encodes CASSLSSDRNTEAFF.